This TCR beta chain was sequenced in a study of shared clonotypes between healthy human individuals. Trimming took 4 bases from V and 3 from J; bases not matched to a gene: 3. The CDR3 totals 13 residues. CDR1 is SGHNT and CDR2 is YYREEE in the germline V gene (reference sequence). The naive CD8 subset, CD45RO-negative cells positively selected for CCR7, excluded terminally differentiated effector memory CD45RA+ cells. Assay: immunoSEQ multiplex PCR; the TCRdb copy retains only in-frame clones and omits some. This table holds millions of clones, about 94% found once. This receptor was obtained from a man aged 18 to 30 in good health. The chain is built from TRBV5-4 and TRBJ2-7; 8 bases agree with TRBD1. Specimen: naive CD8+ T cells sorted from blood. The DNA for the CDR3 is TGTGCCAGCAGCAAGGACAGGGACTACGAGCAGTACTTC. Its translation is CASSKDRDYEQYF.